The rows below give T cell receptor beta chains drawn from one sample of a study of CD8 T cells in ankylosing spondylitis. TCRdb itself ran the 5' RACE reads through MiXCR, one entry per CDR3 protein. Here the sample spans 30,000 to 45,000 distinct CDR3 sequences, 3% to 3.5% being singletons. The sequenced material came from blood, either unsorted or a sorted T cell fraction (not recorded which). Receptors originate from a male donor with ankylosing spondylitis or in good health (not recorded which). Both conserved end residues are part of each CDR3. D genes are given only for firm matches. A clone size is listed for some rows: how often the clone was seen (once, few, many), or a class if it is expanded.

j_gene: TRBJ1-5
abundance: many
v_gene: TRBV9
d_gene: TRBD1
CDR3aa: CASSVGQGENQPQHF
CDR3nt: TGTGCCAGCAGCGTAGGACAGGGCGAGAATCAGCCCCAGCATTTT

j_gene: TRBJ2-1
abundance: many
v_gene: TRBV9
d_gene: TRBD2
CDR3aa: CASSLTGTSGGRGNEQFF
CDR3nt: TGTGCCAGCAGCTTAACCGGGACTAGCGGGGGGCGGGGGAATGAGCAGTTCTTC

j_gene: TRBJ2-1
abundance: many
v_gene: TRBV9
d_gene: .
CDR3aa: CASSVTSSNEQFF
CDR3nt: TGTGCCAGCAGCGTAACTTCGTCGAATGAGCAGTTCTTC

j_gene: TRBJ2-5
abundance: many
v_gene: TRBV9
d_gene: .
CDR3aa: CASSVAGGLEETQYF
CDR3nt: TGTGCCAGCAGCGTAGCGGGCGGACTGGAAGAGACCCAGTACTTC

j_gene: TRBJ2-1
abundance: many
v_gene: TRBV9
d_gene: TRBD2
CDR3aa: CASSVILAGGGGDEQFF
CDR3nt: TGTGCCAGCAGCGTTATACTAGCGGGAGGGGGAGGAGATGAGCAGTTCTTC

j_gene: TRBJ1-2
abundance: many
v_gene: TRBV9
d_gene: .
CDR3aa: CASSPRPGGYGYTF
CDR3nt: TGTGCCAGCAGCCCCAGGCCGGGAGGCTATGGCTACACCTTC

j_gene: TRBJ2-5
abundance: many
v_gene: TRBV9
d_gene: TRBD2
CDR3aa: CASSPYHSGGEETQYF
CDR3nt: TGTGCCAGCAGCCCTTATCATAGCGGGGGGGAAGAGACCCAGTACTTC

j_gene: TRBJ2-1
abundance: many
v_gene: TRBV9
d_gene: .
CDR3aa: CASSVAGARSYNEQFF
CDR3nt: TGTGCCAGCAGCGTAGCAGGCGCCCGCTCCTACAATGAGCAGTTCTTC

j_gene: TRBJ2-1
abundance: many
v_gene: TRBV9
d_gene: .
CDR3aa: CASSPSPPGPGAYNEQFF
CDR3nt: TGTGCCAGCAGCCCTAGCCCCCCGGGGCCGGGGGCCTACAATGAGCAGTTCTTC

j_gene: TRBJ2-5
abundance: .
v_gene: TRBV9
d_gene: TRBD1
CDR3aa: CASSGWGQQETQYF
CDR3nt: TGTGCCAGCAGCGGATGGGGACAGCAAGAGACCCAGTACTTC

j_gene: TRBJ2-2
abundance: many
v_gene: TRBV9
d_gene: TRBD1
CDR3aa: CASSPHVTGTTGELFF
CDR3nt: TGTGCCAGCAGCCCCCACGTGACAGGGACCACCGGGGAGCTGTTTTTT

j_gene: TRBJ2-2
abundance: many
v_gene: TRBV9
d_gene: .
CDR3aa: CASSVGLNTGELFF
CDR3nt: TGTGCCAGCAGCGTAGGACTGAACACCGGGGAGCTGTTTTTT

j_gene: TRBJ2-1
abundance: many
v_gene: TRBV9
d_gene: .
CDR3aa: CASSPSSYNEQFF
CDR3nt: TGTGCCAGCAGCCCGTCCTCCTACAATGAGCAGTTCTTC

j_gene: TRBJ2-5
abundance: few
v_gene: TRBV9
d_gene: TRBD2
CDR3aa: CASSSFGGSQETQYF
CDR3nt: TGTGCCAGCAGTTCATTCGGGGGGTCCCAAGAGACCCAGTACTTC

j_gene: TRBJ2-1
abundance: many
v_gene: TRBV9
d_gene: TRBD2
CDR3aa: CASSVLAGGFYEQFF
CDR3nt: TGTGCCAGCAGCGTACTAGCGGGGGGGTTTTATGAGCAGTTCTTC

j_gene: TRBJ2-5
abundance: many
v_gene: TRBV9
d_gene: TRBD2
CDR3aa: CASSVGGSFETQYF
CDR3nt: TGTGCCAGCAGCGTAGGCGGGAGTTTCGAGACCCAGTACTTC

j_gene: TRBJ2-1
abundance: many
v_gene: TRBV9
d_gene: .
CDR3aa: CASSPLSGNNEQFF
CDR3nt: TGTGCCAGCAGCCCACTTAGCGGAAACAATGAGCAGTTCTTC

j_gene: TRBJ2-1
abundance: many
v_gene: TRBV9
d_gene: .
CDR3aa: CASSVVGSSSYNEQFF
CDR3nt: TGTGCCAGCAGCGTAGTCGGCTCCTCATCCTACAATGAGCAGTTCTTC

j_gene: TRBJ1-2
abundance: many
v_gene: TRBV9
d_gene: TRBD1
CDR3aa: CASSVGRADRDYGYTF
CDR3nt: TGTGCCAGCAGCGTAGGAAGAGCCGACAGGGACTATGGCTACACCTTC

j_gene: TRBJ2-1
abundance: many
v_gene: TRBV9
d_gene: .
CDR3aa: CASSVTGTGEQFF
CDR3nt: TGTGCCAGCAGCGTTACAGGGACCGGCGAGCAGTTCTTC

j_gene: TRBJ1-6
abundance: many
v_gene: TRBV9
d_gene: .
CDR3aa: CASSPGDRRESPLHF
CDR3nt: TGTGCCAGCAGCCCCGGTGACCGGAGGGAGTCACCCCTCCACTTT

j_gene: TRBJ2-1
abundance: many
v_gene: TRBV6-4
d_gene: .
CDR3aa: CASSVDPTSLYCNEQFF
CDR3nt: TGTGCCAGCAGTGTAGACCCCACGTCTTTATACTGCAATGAGCAGTTCTTC

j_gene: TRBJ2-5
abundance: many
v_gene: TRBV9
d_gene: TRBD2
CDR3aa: CASSPGTSGAGETQYF
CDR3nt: TGTGCCAGCAGCCCAGGGACTAGCGGGGCGGGAGAGACCCAGTACTTC

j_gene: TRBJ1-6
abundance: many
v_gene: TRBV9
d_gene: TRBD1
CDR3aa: CASSAGQGSSSPLHF
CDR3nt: TGTGCCAGCAGCGCGGGACAGGGATCGAGTTCACCCCTCCACTTT

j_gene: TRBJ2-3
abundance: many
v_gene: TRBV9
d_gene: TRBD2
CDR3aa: CASSVGTGGSTDTQYF
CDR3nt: TGTGCCAGCAGCGTAGGGACGGGAGGGAGCACAGATACGCAGTATTTT

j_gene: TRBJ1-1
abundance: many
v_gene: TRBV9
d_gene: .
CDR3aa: CASSRIPNTEAFF
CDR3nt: TGTGCCAGCAGCCGTATACCGAACACTGAAGCTTTCTTT

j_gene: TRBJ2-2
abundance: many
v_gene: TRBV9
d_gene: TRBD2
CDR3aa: CASTIAGEAGELFF
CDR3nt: TGTGCCAGCACCATAGCGGGAGAGGCCGGGGAGCTGTTTTTT

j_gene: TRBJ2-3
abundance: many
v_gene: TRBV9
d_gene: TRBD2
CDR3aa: CASSPAAGGGTDTQYF
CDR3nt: TGTGCCAGCAGCCCAGCGGCGGGGGGAGGCACAGATACGCAGTATTTT

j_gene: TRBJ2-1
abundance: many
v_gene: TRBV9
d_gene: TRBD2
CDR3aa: CASSVAASGIHEQFF
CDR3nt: TGTGCCAGCAGCGTAGCAGCTAGCGGGATACATGAGCAGTTCTTC

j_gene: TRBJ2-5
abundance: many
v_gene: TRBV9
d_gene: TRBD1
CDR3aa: CASSGQGWETQYF
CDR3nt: TGTGCCAGCAGCGGACAGGGATGGGAGACCCAGTACTTC

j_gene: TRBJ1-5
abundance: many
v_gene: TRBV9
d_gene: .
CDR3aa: CASSVAGSDNQPQHF
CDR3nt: TGTGCCAGCAGCGTGGCTGGGTCCGACAATCAGCCCCAGCATTTT

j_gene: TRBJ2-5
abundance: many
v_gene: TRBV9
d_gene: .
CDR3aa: CASSVDGRSETQYF
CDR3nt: TGTGCCAGCAGCGTAGACGGGAGAAGCGAGACCCAGTACTTC

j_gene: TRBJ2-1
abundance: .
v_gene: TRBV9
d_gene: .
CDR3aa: CASSIPGAGEQFF
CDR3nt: TGTGCCAGCAGCATTCCAGGGGCGGGTGAGCAGTTCTTC

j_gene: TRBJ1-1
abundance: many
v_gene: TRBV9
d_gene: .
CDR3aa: CASSVDGRADTEAFF
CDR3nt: TGTGCCAGCAGCGTAGATGGGCGAGCGGACACTGAAGCTTTCTTT

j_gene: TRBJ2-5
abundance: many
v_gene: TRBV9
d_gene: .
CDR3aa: CASSVDSLETQYF
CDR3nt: TGTGCCAGCAGCGTAGACAGCCTAGAGACCCAGTACTTC

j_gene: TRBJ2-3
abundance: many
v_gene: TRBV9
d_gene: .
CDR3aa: CASSVVGAASIDTQYF
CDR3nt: TGTGCCAGCAGCGTAGTTGGGGCAGCCTCCATAGATACGCAGTATTTT

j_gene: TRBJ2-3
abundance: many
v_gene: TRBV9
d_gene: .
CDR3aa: CASSKETGNTDTQYF
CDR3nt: TGTGCCAGCAGCAAGGAAACAGGGAACACAGATACGCAGTATTTT

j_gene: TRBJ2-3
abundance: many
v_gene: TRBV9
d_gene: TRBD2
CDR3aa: CASSVEAGGPTDTQYF
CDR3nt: TGTGCCAGCAGCGTAGAAGCGGGGGGTCCCACAGATACGCAGTATTTT

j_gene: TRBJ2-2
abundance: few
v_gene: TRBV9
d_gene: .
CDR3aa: CASSHGNTGELFF
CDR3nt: TGTGCCAGCAGCCATGGGAACACCGGGGAGCTGTTTTTT

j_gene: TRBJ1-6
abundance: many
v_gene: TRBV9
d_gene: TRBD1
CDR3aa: CASSLTGGSNSPLHF
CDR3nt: TGTGCCAGCAGCCTTACAGGGGGTAGCAATTCACCCCTCCACTTT

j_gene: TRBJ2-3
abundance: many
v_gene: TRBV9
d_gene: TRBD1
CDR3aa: CASSVTDQGVVTQYF
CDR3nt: TGTGCCAGCAGCGTAACAGATCAGGGGGTTGTTACGCAGTATTTT

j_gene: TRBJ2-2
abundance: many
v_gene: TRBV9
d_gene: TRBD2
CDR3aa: CASSVGQRGTGELFF
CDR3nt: TGTGCCAGCAGCGTAGGTCAGCGGGGCACCGGGGAGCTGTTTTTT

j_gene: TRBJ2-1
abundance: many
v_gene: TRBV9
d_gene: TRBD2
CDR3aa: CASSLGTSGGYNEQFF
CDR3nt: TGTGCCAGCAGCCTCGGGACTAGCGGGGGGTACAATGAGCAGTTCTTC

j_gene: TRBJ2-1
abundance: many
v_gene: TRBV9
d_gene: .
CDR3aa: CASSLTGIRSNEQFF
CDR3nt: TGTGCCAGCAGCCTTACGGGGATCAGGTCCAATGAGCAGTTCTTC

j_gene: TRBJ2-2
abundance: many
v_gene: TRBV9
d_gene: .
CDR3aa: CASSASDDNPTGELFF
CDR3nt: TGTGCCAGCAGCGCGTCGGACGACAACCCCACCGGGGAGCTGTTTTTT

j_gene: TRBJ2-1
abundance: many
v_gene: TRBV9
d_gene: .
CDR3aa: CASSGSRASVF
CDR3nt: TGTGCCAGCAGCGGCAGCCGGGCAAGCGTCTTC

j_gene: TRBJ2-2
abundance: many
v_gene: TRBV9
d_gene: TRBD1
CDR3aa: CASSARLPGGPGELFF
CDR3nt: TGTGCCAGCAGCGCCCGACTGCCAGGGGGTCCCGGGGAGCTGTTTTTT

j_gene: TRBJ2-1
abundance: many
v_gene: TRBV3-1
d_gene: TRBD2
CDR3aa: CASSLTLTRLAGGPRSSYNEQFF
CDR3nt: TGTGCCAGCAGCCTCACCCTAACGCGGCTAGCGGGGGGCCCTAGGAGCTCCTACAATGAGCAGTTCTTC

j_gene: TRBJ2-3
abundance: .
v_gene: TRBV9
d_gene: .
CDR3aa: CASSVGPGMDTDTQYF
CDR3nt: TGTGCCAGCAGCGTAGGGCCAGGGATGGATACAGATACGCAGTATTTT

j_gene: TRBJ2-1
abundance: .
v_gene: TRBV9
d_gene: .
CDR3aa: CASSVEPSANNEQFF
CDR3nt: TGTGCCAGCAGCGTAGAACCTAGCGCAAACAATGAGCAGTTCTTC

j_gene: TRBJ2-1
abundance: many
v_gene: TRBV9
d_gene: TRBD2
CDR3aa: CASSVSGETYNEQFF
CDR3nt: TGTGCCAGCAGCGTAAGCGGGGAAACCTACAATGAGCAGTTCTTC

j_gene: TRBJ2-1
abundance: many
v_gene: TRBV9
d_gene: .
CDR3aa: CASSLKGPLGSYNEQFF
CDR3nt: TGTGCCAGCAGCCTAAAAGGACCCCTGGGCTCCTACAATGAGCAGTTCTTC

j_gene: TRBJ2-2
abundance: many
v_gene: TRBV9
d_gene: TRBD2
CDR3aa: CASSASGRVTGELFF
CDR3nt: TGTGCCAGCAGCGCCAGCGGGAGGGTTACCGGGGAGCTGTTTTTT